This T cell receptor beta chain was observed in a study of cytotoxic CD8 clonotypes in ibrutinib-treated CLL. This table comes from immunoSEQ multiplex PCR, and its TCRdb copy is limited to in-frame clones, with some not included. In the table there are about 300,000 clones, roughly 76% of which are singletons. Looked up from germline, CDR1 is SQVTM and CDR2 is ANQGSEA. The CDR3 is made up of 14 amino acids. V lost 4 bases to trimming and J lost 5 bases, with 17 bases between them. The sequence was collected from a human donor with chronic lymphocytic leukemia. This chain links TRBV29-1 with TRBJ2-5; TRBD1 is a possible D gene (5 bases). The sequencing used PBMCs, collected at disease progression, from a patient treated with ibrutinib. CDR3 amino acids: CSVAWGSQGETQYF. Here the CDR3 DNA reads TGCAGCGTTGCCTGGGGCTCACAAGGGGAGACCCAGTACTTC.